These 10 T cell receptor beta chains came from one sample sequenced in a study of blood T cell repertoires in COVID-19. TCRdb's copy holds only in-frame clones and misses some; the assay was immunoSEQ multiplex PCR. The table shows 300,000 to 450,000 clones, with 85% occurring only once. Sequencing was performed on peripheral blood. These receptors were collected from a woman aged 18-30 years with acute or convalescent COVID-19.

The chain recombines TRBV9 with TRBJ2-1, with 7 bases matching TRBD2. The germline V gene encodes CDR1 SGDLS and CDR2 YYNGEE. Unmatched junction bases numbered 12, after V lost 1 base and J lost 8 bases. The CDR3 is 16 residues long. The CDR3 DNA sequence: TGTGCCAGCAGCGTAAGTAGCGGGTACGCCTCGGATGAGCAGTTCTTC. Translated: CASSVSSGYASDEQFF. The full variable domain, completed using reference TRBV9 and TRBJ2-1, is DSGVTQTPKHLITATGQRVTLRCSPRSGDLSVYWYQQSLDQGLQFLIQYYNGEERAKGNILERFSAQQFPDLHSELNLSSLELGDSALYFCASSVSSGYASDEQFFGPGTRLTVL.

The chain couples TRBV14 to TRBJ2-5; 8 positions match TRBD2. The germline V gene encodes CDR1 SGHDN and CDR2 FVKESK. The length of the CDR3 is 18 residues. The V gene end was trimmed by 7 bases and the J gene end by 4 bases; junction bases not matched to a gene: 20. For the CDR3, the DNA is TGTGCCAGCAAGCGGACTAGCCTGAGCACTCGCGCTATAGAGACCCAGTACTTC. Translating gives CASKRTSLSTRAIETQYF.

This clone was picked up a small number of times. This sequence joins TRBV29-1 and TRBJ1-1, with 8 bases lining up with TRBD1. The V gene end was trimmed by 6 bases and the J gene end by 9 bases; junction bases not matched to a gene: 6. The CDR3 runs to 11 residues. The germline V gene encodes CDR1 SQVTM and CDR2 ANQGSEA. The CDR3 protein is CSVDRDRKAFF. In DNA, the CDR3 is TGCAGCGTCGACCGGGACAGGAAAGCTTTCTTT.

This chain connects TRBV2 to TRBJ1-4; 7 bases line up with TRBD1. Per germline, CDR1 SNHLY and CDR2 FYNNEI. The ends lost 5 bases at V and 5 bases at J; junction bases unmatched: 5. The length of the CDR3 is 14 residues. The CDR3: CASSSGQQNEKLFF. The CDR3 DNA reads as TGTGCCAGCAGTTCGGGACAGCAGAATGAAAAACTGTTTTTT.

This rearrangement joins TRBV24-1 to TRBJ2-2, with TRBD2 identical over 8 bases. The V and J ends lost 5 bases and 5 bases, in that order; junction bases with no gene match: 0. The CDR3 length is 13 residues. The germline gives CDR1 KGHDR, CDR2 SFDVKD. The CDR3 DNA reads TGTGCCACCAGTGGACTAGCGACCGGGGAGCTGTTTTTT. It encodes CATSGLATGELFF.

The chain employs TRBV29-1 and TRBJ1-2; possibly TRBD1 for D (6 bases). Germline V gene sequence: CDR1 SQVTM, CDR2 ANQGSEA. V lost 4 bases to trimming and J lost 8 bases, with 14 bases between them. The CDR3 loop spans 12 amino acids. The CDR3 DNA reads TGCAGCGTTGGGGTGACAGGTCGGGGCTACACCTTC. Amino acid sequence: CSVGVTGRGYTF.

The chain couples TRBV13 to TRBJ2-1; TRBD1 aligns across 9 bases. After removal of 5 bases from V and 7 bases from J, the junction contained 9 bases not matched to a gene. CDR3 length: 15 residues. Germline V lookup: CDR1 PRHDT, CDR2 FYEKMQ (reference sequence). The CDR3 loop is CASSRTGTGRNEQFF. Here the CDR3 DNA reads TGTGCCAGCAGCCGAACCGGGACAGGGAGAAATGAGCAGTTCTTC.

The V and J genes are TRBV27 and TRBJ1-2; D unresolved. V was pared by 6 bases and J by 0 bases, with 8 bases between. The CDR3 consists of 13 residues. Germline loops: CDR1 MNHEY, CDR2 SMNVEV (reference sequence). The CDR3 DNA is TGTGCCAGCAGCGTGGGAGCTAACTATGGCTACACCTTC. It specifies CASSVGANYGYTF.

Points on this clone: This CDR3 is also generated by other DNA sequences in the sample. This chain uses TRBV6-5 with TRBJ1-5; TRBD1 matches 7 bases. The CDR3 length is 14 residues. V was clipped by 4 bases and J by 7 bases; unmatched bases: 7. Germline V gene sequence: CDR1 MNHEY, CDR2 SVGAGI. In nucleotides, the CDR3 is TGTGCCAGCAGTTTTGACAGGGCCGAACAGCCCCAGCATTTT. This gives the protein CASSFDRAEQPQHF.

The chain employs TRBV25-1 and TRBJ2-1; 10 bases agree with TRBD1. This CDR3 region has 14 residues. Germline CDR1 reads MGHDK; CDR2 reads SYGVNS. J was trimmed by 5 bases and V by 6 bases; bases with no gene match: 4. The CDR3 reads CASRAGTGDNEQFF. CDR3 DNA sequence: TGTGCCAGCAGAGCCGGGACAGGGGACAATGAGCAGTTCTTC.